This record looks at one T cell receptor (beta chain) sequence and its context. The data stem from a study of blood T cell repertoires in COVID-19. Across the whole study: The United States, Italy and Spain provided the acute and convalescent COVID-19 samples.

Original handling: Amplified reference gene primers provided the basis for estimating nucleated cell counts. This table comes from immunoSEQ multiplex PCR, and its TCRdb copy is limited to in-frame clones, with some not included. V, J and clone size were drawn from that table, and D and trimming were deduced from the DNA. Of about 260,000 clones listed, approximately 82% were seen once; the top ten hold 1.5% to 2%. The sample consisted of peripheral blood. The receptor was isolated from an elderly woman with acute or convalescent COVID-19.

CDR3 residues: CASSPSYGGQETQYF. CDR3 DNA: TGTGCCAGCTCACCCTCCTACGGCGGACAAGAGACCCAGTACTTC. The chain uses TRBV18 and TRBJ2-5; no firm D call. CDR1 is KGHSH, CDR2 LQKENI, per germline. The CDR3 covers 15 residues. V shed 3 bases and J shed 2 bases, with 13 bases lying between them.